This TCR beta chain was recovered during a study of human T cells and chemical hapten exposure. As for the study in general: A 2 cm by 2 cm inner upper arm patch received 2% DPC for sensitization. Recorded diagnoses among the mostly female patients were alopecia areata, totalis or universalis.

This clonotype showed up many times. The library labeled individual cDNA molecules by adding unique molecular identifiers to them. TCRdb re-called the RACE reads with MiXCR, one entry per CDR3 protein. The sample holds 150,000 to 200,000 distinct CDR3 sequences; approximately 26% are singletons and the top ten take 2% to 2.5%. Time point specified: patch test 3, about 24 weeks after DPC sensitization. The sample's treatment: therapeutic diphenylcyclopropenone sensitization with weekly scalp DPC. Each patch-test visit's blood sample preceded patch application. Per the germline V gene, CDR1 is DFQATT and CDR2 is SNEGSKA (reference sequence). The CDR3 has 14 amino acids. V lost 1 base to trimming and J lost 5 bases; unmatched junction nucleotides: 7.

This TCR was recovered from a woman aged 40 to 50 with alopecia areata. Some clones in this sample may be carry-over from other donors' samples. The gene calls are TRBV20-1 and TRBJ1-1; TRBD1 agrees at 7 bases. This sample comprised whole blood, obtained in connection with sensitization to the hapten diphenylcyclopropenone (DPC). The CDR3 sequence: CSARVAGGRTEAFF. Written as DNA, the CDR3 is TGCAGTGCTAGAGTTGCAGGGGGTCGGACTGAAGCTTTCTTT.